The rows below give T cell receptor beta chains drawn from one sample of a study of T cells in Graves' hyperthyroidism and ophthalmopathy. TCRdb reprocessed the multiplex PCR reads via MiXCR and lists one record per CDR3 protein. Here the sample spans about 700,000 distinct CDR3 sequences, nearly 45% being singletons. Specimen: peripheral blood or thyroid tissue (not recorded which). These receptors all stem from an adult man with Graves' disease, either hyperthyroidism or ophthalmopathy (not recorded which). CDR3s include the opening cysteine and the closing phenylalanine or tryptophan. The listing skips clone size in some rows; elsewhere it reads once, few, many or a size class.

abundance,j_gene,v_gene,CDR3aa
.,TRBJ1-1,TRBV25-1,CASSVRTVVTNTEAFF
.,TRBJ2-2,TRBV20-1,CSARVDTGELFF
.,TRBJ2-7,TRBV20-1,CSARGGEYEQYF
many,TRBJ1-6,TRBV6-5,CASSANRGLDSPLHF
once,TRBJ1-1,TRBV7-9,CASSQVSRGGMVRTEAFF
few,TRBJ2-5,TRBV12-3/TRBV12-4,CASRIRAGPQETQYF
.,TRBJ1-3,TRBV7-9,CASSLAHGTENYYSGNTIYF
.,TRBJ2-7,TRBV20-1,CSESGGLAGGMYF
.,TRBJ2-7,TRBV5-1,CASSRGTGPYGQYF
few,TRBJ1-1,TRBV19,CASTPYSRGTEAFF
few,TRBJ1-6,TRBV6-5,CASSYQGKRDSPLHF
few,TRBJ2-5,TRBV6-6,CASRRTGMAETQYF